The T cell receptor beta chain under discussion was sequenced for a study of blood T cell repertoires in COVID-19 (TCRdb year 2020). For the wider study: Collaborator samples came from the United States, Italy and Spain and covered acute and convalescent phases of COVID-19. Where HLA class I and class II types were available, the types were taken from metadata supplied by the sample provider, not from assay-based typing. The dataset comprised deeply sampled blood TCRbeta repertoires from subjects exposed to, actively infected with, or recovered from COVID-19. The samples were drawn from two sources: the first 160 participants of the ongoing ImmuneRACE study, and fewer than 1,500 subjects contributed by 6 global collaborators. A freely available public database, intended as a resource for researchers studying the immune response to SARS-CoV-2, is where the repertoires were released. The sample metadata nearly always contained a de-identified subject ID, COVID-19 status, age in years and sex. The material from the prospective study consisted of cDNA or gDNA derived from T cells, B-cell-depleted T cells, or PBMCs. Results and caveats for the whole study, not just this receptor: The quantity of clinical and demographic metadata differed by source and by participant and was supplied without curation.

TCRbeta CDR3 regions were amplified from genomic DNA using the immunoSEQ Assay, a bias-controlled multiplex PCR. Under the source paper's analysis protocol: Nucleated cell counts per sample were estimated from amplification of reference gene primers within the assay. To quantify the absolute abundance of each unique TCRbeta CDR3 rearrangement, sequence reads were collapsed and filtered. For each sample, productive Simpson clonality was calculated by taking the square root of Simpson's diversity index across productive rearrangements. TCRdb mirrors the immuneACCESS table, restricted to in-frame sequences. Some clones are absent from its copies; in checked studies, under half trace to an unresolved V gene, and the reason for the others is unknown. The DNA gave D and trimming, while V, J and clone size come from that table. The table for this sample lists over 150,000 clones; under 90% of them were counted only once. Clones ranked in the top ten supply about 7.7% of the sample.

About this clone: The specificity of this receptor is unknown. No clone much larger than this one lies a single base away; base qualities are absent.

V ends up 6 bases short and J 3 bases short, with an unmatched junction base count of 5. CDR1 and CDR2, per the germline V gene (reference sequence), are LNHDA and SQIVND. There are 14 amino acids in the CDR3, from cysteine to phenylalanine inclusive. CDR3 DNA is the only sequence kept; it has 42 bases, read in frame from the first base. Participants in the prospective study were aged about 18 to 100 years, lived in over 20 United States geographic areas, and enrolled through a virtual design. To assign participants to cohorts, the prospective study relied on clinical history that participants themselves reported in a screening survey and a study questionnaire. Recovered participants in ImmuneRACE Cohort 3 were defined as having two consecutive negative NP/OP PCR tests, clearance from a healthcare professional, or resolution of symptoms. Mobile phlebotomists in the prospective study collected whole blood, serum and a nasopharyngeal or oropharyngeal swab from every participant. Over an approximately 2-month period, participants in the prospective study had the option of providing additional blood draws and questionnaires. Prospective study blood samples were shipped either frozen or at room temperature before DNA extraction.

Sequencing used PBMCs or T cells enriched from blood (not recorded which). This TCR was sampled from a man in his fifties or sixties who had recovered from COVID-19. The sequence is built from TRBV19 and TRBJ1-5, with TRBD1 matching 7 junction bases. The DNA sequence reads TGTGCCAGTAGGAGGGGACAGAACAATCAGCCCCAGCATTTT. Translation gives CASRRGQNNQPQHF.